This T cell receptor beta chain is from a study of T cells in Graves' hyperthyroidism and ophthalmopathy. A few counts support this clonotype. Its antigen is as yet unknown. The germline CDR1 and CDR2 sequences are LNHDA and SQIVND (reference sequence). This CDR3 comprises 15 residues. Trimming shortened V by 5 bases and J by 5 bases, and 16 bases separated the two germline ends. The investigators amplified TCR beta CDR3 regions from RNA transcripts. HTBI primers were employed in a first-round RT-PCR of the TCR CDR3. TCRdb processed the multiplex PCR reads anew with MiXCR; each CDR3 protein has one entry. This repertoire shows approximately 690,000 distinct CDR3 sequences, around 21% found once; its top ten account for around a third. The study based diagnoses on clinical symptoms, serum thyroxine and TRAb, thyroid ultrasound and orbital computed tomography. Whole-study results and caveats: Blood also carried most thyroid clonotypes expanded above 0.001.

This receptor was identified in a man between 25 and 39 years old with Graves' ophthalmopathy. The chain employs TRBV19 and TRBJ1-5, with a weak D call TRBD1 (6 bases). What was sequenced was blood. CDR3: CASSLTGTRYQPQHF. In DNA form, the CDR3 reads TGTGCCAGTAGTCTGACCGGGACACGGTATCAGCCCCAGCATTTT.